The 2 T cell receptor beta chains given below trace back to one sample, sequenced in a study of blood T cell repertoires in COVID-19. Method: immunoSEQ multiplex PCR; TCRdb's copy keeps in-frame clones and lacks some. This sample has about 320,000 clones, with just under 90% found just once. Specimen: peripheral blood. The receptors shown here come from a young woman with COVID-19, enrolled during active disease.

CDR3 loop: CASSLGGRGYEQYF. For the CDR3, the DNA is TGTGCCAGCAGCTTAGGGGGCAGAGGCTACGAGCAGTACTTC. The J gene is TRBJ2-7, the V gene TRBV7-2; maybe TRBD1 (5 bases). The germline V gene has CDR1 SGHTA and CDR2 FQGNSA. Trimming removed 1 base from V and 3 bases from J, with 10 bases in between. The CDR3 runs 14 residues.

The rearrangement joins TRBV2 to TRBJ2-2, with D hard to call. Germline V gene lookup returns CDR1 SNHLY and CDR2 FYNNEI. The CDR3 consists of 16 residues. The germline V and J ends were trimmed by 3 bases and 0 bases, with 11 bases remaining between them. CDR3 region: CASSDLAPANTGELFF. The CDR3 bases are TGTGCCAGCAGTGATTTGGCACCAGCGAACACCGGGGAGCTGTTTTTT.